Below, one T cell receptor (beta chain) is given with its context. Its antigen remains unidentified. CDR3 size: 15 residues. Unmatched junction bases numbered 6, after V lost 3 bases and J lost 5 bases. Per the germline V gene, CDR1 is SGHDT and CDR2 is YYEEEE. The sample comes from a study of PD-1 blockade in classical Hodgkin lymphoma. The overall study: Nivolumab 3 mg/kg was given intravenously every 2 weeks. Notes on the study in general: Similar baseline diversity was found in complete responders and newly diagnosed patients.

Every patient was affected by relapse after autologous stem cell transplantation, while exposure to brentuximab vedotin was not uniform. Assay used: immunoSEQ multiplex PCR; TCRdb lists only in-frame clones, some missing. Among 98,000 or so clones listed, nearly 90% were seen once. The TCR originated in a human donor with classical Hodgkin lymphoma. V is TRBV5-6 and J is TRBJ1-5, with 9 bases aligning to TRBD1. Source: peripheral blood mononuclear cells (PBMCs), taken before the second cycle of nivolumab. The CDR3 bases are TGTGCCAGCAGCTGGGGACAGGGTCAGGATCAGCCCCAGCATTTT. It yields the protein CASSWGQGQDQPQHF.